The clone carrying this TCR beta chain occurred once. This sample is part of a study of blood T cell repertoires in COVID-19. As for the study in general: Both acute and convalescent COVID-19 samples were obtained from the United States, Italy and Spain.

Germline V CDR1 and CDR2: WNHNN, SYGVQD (reference sequence). Trimming took off 4 bases at V and 4 bases at J, with 10 bases between the two ends. The CDR3 is made up of 13 amino acids. In the source study's methods: Cell counts per sample came from amplifying reference gene primers. This table comes from immunoSEQ multiplex PCR, and its TCRdb copy is limited to in-frame clones, with some not included. V, J and clone size were drawn from that table, and D and trimming were deduced from the DNA. Of under 250,000 clones listed, 65% to 85% are singletons. The J gene is TRBJ1-1, the V gene TRBV10-1; D is possibly TRBD1 (5 bases). This sequence originates from a man aged 35 to 55 with active or convalescent COVID-19. Sequenced: peripheral blood. The CDR3 DNA sequence: TGCGCCAGCAGTGGGGGGACTGCCACTGAAGCTTTCTTT. Residues: CASSGGTATEAFF.